The present T cell receptor beta chain was sequenced within a study of identical twins (dated by TCRdb to about 2016). Regarding the study in general: To test whether fetal clonotypes persist, the study used deep sequencing on TCR alpha and beta repertoires from monozygotic twins, unrelated adults of various ages, and cord blood. Replicate twin experiments were performed at different times using different library preparation protocols to rule out contamination.

Library preparation employed 5' RACE. The run used an Illumina HiSeq 2000. A universal primer binding site was introduced by template switching, and a unique molecular identifier was present in the final cDNA, enabling accurate counting of TCR cDNA molecules. First-strand cDNA for TCR alpha and beta chains was synthesized from specific primers in the conserved constant-segment region. To control for contamination, every cDNA library carried two barcodes: a SMART-Mk sample barcode plus Illumina barcodes. TruSeq adapter sequences along with Illumina sample barcodes were introduced in two successive PCR steps. TCR alpha and beta cDNA libraries were sequenced on the Illumina HiSeq platform with custom primers. Under the source paper's analysis protocol: MiGEC processed the raw reads to extract unique molecular identifiers, while MiXCR was used to determine the CDR3 positions. For each individual, recombination models were inferred using an EM algorithm with the repgenHMM and IGoR tools. The tcR package in R was used for shared clonotype analysis, with sharing normalized by the product of cloneset sizes. To study raw recombination without the effects of thymic and clonal selection, out-of-frame nonproductive sequences were analyzed. TCRdb took the public reads, trimmed them with fastp at Q25, ran MiXCR for clone calling and kept in-frame beta chains. Each entry is one CDR3 protein sequence, shown with its most common DNA and genes. TCRdb's processing, not the study's, gives the V and J calls here. The sample data list 350,000 to 450,000 distinct CDR3 sequences, and around a sixth of these were observed just once. Approximately 12% of the sample lies in the top ten.

Overall results and qualifications from the work: Compared with coincidental sharing between unrelated individuals, out-of-frame TCR alpha sequences shared between twins showed an excess of sequences with low generation probability. Recombination models systematically underestimated out-of-frame TCR alpha sharing in monozygotic twins but agreed with sharing between unrelated individuals. Abundant cord blood beta clonotypes carried fewer insertions; young adult naive repertoires showed a weaker similar trend, while memory repertoires showed none. Conclusions relied on cross-sectional statistical analysis, since the same donors could not be followed over many years. Excess twin sharing in beta out-of-frame sequences was weaker because fewer shared sequences lowered the signal-to-noise ratio. Invariant T cells such as MAIT and iNKT could partly confound zero-insertion analyses, though diverse VJ usage argued against this for most clonotypes.

Every donor was a healthy Caucasian. The study also sequenced three unrelated non-twin adults: a male aged 18 to 29, a male aged 50 to 59 and a female aged 50 to 59. Using Miltenyi CD45RO+ enrichment and human naive T-cell isolation kits, memory (CD45RO+) and naive T cells were isolated from PBMC. In regard to this clonotype: Its target antigen remains unknown. Base-call qualities are not available, and no considerably larger clone is one nucleotide away.

CDR3 length: 12 amino acids, cysteine to phenylalanine. Only the CDR3 DNA is retained, 36 bases long and in frame from the first base. V is cut by 7 bases and J by 7 bases, and the space between the germline ends is 10 bases. The germline V gene (reference sequence) supplies CDR1 SEHNR and CDR2 FQNEAQ. This sequence was found in a man in his fifties in good health. This receptor chain uses TRBV7-9 and TRBJ1-4, with an unclear D gene assignment. The specimen was naive T cells sorted from blood. The label giving this sample's cell subset or site can be read as: cells isolated with a human naive T-cell isolation kit. The CDR3 here reads CASNDVGEKLFF. The nucleotides are TGTGCCAGCAACGATGTAGGTGAAAAACTGTTTTTT.